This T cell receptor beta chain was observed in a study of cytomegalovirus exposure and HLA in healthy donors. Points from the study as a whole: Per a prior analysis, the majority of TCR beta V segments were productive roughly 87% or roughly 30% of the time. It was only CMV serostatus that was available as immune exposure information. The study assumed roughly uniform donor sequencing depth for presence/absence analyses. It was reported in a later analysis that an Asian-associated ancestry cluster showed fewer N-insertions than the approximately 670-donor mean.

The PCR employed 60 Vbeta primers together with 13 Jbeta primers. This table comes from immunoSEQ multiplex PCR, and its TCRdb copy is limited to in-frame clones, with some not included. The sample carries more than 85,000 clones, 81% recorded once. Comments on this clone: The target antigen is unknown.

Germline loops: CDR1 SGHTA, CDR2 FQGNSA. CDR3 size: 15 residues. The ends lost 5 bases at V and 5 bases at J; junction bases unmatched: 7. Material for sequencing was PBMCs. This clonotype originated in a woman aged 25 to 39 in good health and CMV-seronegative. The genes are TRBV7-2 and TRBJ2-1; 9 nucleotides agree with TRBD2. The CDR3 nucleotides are TGTGCCAGCAGCCCCCGGTCTAGCGGGGACAATGAGCAGTTCTTC. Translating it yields CASSPRSSGDNEQFF.